The 4 T cell receptor beta chains given below trace back to one sample, sequenced in a study of blood T cell repertoires in COVID-19. Clones were sequenced by immunoSEQ multiplex PCR, and TCRdb holds only the in-frame ones, with some missing. The table has more than 20,000 clones, about 77% seen once. The specimen was peripheral blood. Receptor source: a man older than 75 with active or convalescent COVID-19.

In its sample, this clone was seen once. The chain employs TRBV6-5 and TRBJ1-2; TRBD1 aligns across 8 bases. V was pared by 5 bases and J by 4 bases, with 6 bases of the junction left unmatched. This CDR3 spans 14 amino acids. From germline, CDR1 is MNHEY and CDR2 SVGAGI. CDR3 bases: TGTGCCAGCAGTATCCGGGACAGGTTCTATGGCTACACCTTC. Protein: CASSIRDRFYGYTF.

CDR3 nucleotide sequence: TGTGCCAGCAGTGACTCGTACGCGGGGAGCTCCTACAATGAGCAGTTCTTC. This codes for CASSDSYAGSSYNEQFF. The gene calls are TRBV6-4 and TRBJ2-1; D may be TRBD2 (6 bases). The CDR3 loop spans 17 amino acids. V lost 0 bases, J lost 0 bases, and 12 bases lay in between. Germline-derived CDR1 and CDR2 are MRHNA and SNTAGT.

This chain links TRBV18 with TRBJ1-1; D remains ambiguous. V was clipped by 3 bases and J by 1 base, with 6 bases between them. The CDR3 has 13 residues. Germline CDR1 and CDR2: KGHSH and LQKENI. CDR3 DNA sequence: TGTGCCAGCTCACCGGCGGGGAACACTGAAGCTTTCTTT. Translating it yields CASSPAGNTEAFF.

The V and J genes are TRBV2 and TRBJ2-7, with 10 bases lining up with TRBD1. This CDR3 region has 15 residues. With V trimmed by 3 bases and J by 1 base, 3 bases remained unmatched. Germline V gives CDR1 SNHLY, CDR2 FYNNEI. CDR3 protein: CASSDGTGVSYEQYF. CDR3 nucleotide sequence: TGTGCCAGCAGTGATGGGACAGGGGTTTCCTACGAGCAGTACTTC.